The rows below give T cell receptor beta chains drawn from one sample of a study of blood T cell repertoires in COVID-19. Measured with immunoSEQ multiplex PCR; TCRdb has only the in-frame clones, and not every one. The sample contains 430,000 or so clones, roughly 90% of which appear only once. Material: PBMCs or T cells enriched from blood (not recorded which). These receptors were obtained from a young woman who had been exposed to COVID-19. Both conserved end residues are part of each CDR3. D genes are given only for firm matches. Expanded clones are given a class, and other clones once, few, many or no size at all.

CDR3: CASSLGTGPTGELFF
DNA: TGTGCCAGCAGCTTAGGAACAGGACCCACCGGGGAGCTGTTTTTT
V: TRBV7-6
size: .
J: TRBJ2-2
length: 15
D: .

CDR3: CASRPGRGNRDQPQHF
DNA: TGTGCAAGTCGCCCAGGACGGGGGAATCGAGATCAGCCCCAGCATTTT
V: TRBV12-2
size: .
J: TRBJ1-5
length: 16
D: .

CDR3: CASSLSFLGQGRYEQYF
DNA: TGTGCCAGCAGTTTATCCTTCTTGGGACAGGGGCGGTACGAGCAGTACTTC
V: TRBV28
size: .
J: TRBJ2-7
length: 17
D: TRBD1

CDR3: CASSFVESGQFF
DNA: TGTGCCAGCAGTTTTGTGGAATCGGGGCAGTTCTTC
V: TRBV12-3/TRBV12-4
size: .
J: TRBJ2-1
length: 12
D: .

CDR3: CAWNSENQPQHF
DNA: TGTGCCTGGAACTCCGAGAATCAGCCCCAGCATTTT
V: TRBV30
size: .
J: TRBJ1-5
length: 12
D: .

CDR3: CAAQVTEAFF
DNA: TGTGCCGCACAGGTAACTGAAGCTTTCTTT
V: TRBV2
size: .
J: TRBJ1-1
length: 10
D: .

CDR3: CARSFQEGGKLFF
DNA: TGTGCCAGAAGCTTCCAGGAAGGGGGAAAACTGTTTTTT
V: TRBV5-3
size: .
J: TRBJ1-4
length: 13
D: .

CDR3: CASILDGSNQPQHF
DNA: TGTGCCAGCATCCTCGACGGGAGCAATCAGCCCCAGCATTTT
V: TRBV28
size: .
J: TRBJ1-5
length: 14
D: .

CDR3: CASSSPSYEQYF
DNA: TGTGCCAGCAGCTCCCCATCCTACGAGCAGTACTTC
V: TRBV11-2
size: .
J: TRBJ2-7
length: 12
D: .

CDR3: CASSLGGWGLVGRQFF
DNA: TGTGCCAGCAGTTTGGGAGGTTGGGGATTGGTGGGGAGGCAGTTCTTC
V: TRBV28
size: .
J: TRBJ2-1
length: 16
D: .

CDR3: CASSAGLAGVDEQYF
DNA: TGTGCCAGCAGTGCAGGACTAGCGGGGGTCGACGAGCAGTACTTC
V: TRBV9
size: .
J: TRBJ2-7
length: 15
D: TRBD2

CDR3: CSVDGGNTNEKLFF
DNA: TGCAGCGTTGACGGGGGGAATACTAATGAAAAACTGTTTTTT
V: TRBV29-1
size: .
J: TRBJ1-4
length: 14
D: .

CDR3: CASSTSGLAGEEQYF
DNA: TGTGCCAGCAGCACCTCGGGACTAGCGGGGGAGGAGCAGTACTTC
V: TRBV3-1/TRBV3-2
size: .
J: TRBJ2-7
length: 15
D: TRBD2

CDR3: CASSLNTGGYEQYF
DNA: TGTGCCAGCAGCTTAAACACGGGGGGTTACGAGCAGTACTTC
V: TRBV7-2
size: .
J: TRBJ2-7
length: 14
D: TRBD2

CDR3: CASSLWSGGPQETQYF
DNA: TGTGCCAGCAGTTTATGGAGCGGGGGGCCACAAGAGACCCAGTACTTC
V: TRBV27
size: .
J: TRBJ2-5
length: 16
D: TRBD2

CDR3: CASSRTEQSFSSSYEQYF
DNA: TGTGCCAGCAGCCGTACTGAACAGTCCTTTTCGAGCTCCTACGAGCAGTACTTC
V: TRBV13
size: .
J: TRBJ2-7
length: 18
D: .

CDR3: CASSGGGLYEQYF
DNA: TGTGCCAGCAGTGGGGGAGGTCTCTACGAGCAGTACTTC
V: TRBV28
size: .
J: TRBJ2-7
length: 13
D: .

CDR3: CASSLISGRLADTQYF
DNA: TGTGCCAGCAGCTTAATTAGCGGTAGACTGGCAGATACGCAGTATTTT
V: TRBV5-6
size: .
J: TRBJ2-3
length: 16
D: .

CDR3: CASSLNRGTGAGHEQYF
DNA: TGTGCCAGCAGCTTAAATAGGGGGACAGGGGCTGGCCACGAGCAGTACTTC
V: TRBV7-9
size: once
J: TRBJ2-7
length: 17
D: TRBD1

CDR3: CASSPSPGSQLANYGYTF
DNA: TGCGCCAGCAGCCCATCTCCGGGGTCCCAGTTAGCTAACTATGGCTACACCTTC
V: TRBV4-1
size: .
J: TRBJ1-2
length: 18
D: .

CDR3: CAWSVVHSEQYF
DNA: TGTGCCTGGAGTGTGGTCCACTCCGAGCAGTACTTC
V: TRBV30
size: .
J: TRBJ2-7
length: 12
D: .

CDR3: CASRSRTAQTEAFF
DNA: TGTGCCAGCAGGTCCAGGACAGCTCAAACTGAAGCTTTCTTT
V: TRBV28
size: few
J: TRBJ1-1
length: 14
D: .

CDR3: CASSQDSKAGGDYGYTF
DNA: TGTGCCAGCAGCCAAGATAGCAAGGCAGGGGGAGACTATGGCTACACCTTC
V: TRBV4-2
size: .
J: TRBJ1-2
length: 17
D: TRBD1

CDR3: CATSDRDSSYEQYF
DNA: TGTGCCACGTCAGACAGGGACAGCTCCTACGAGCAGTACTTC
V: TRBV25-1
size: .
J: TRBJ2-7
length: 14
D: TRBD1

CDR3: CASSSLGQGETEAFF
DNA: TGTGCCAGCAGCTCCCTCGGACAGGGGGAGACTGAAGCTTTCTTT
V: TRBV5-4
size: many
J: TRBJ1-1
length: 15
D: TRBD1

CDR3: CASSVEVLGLGNTGELFF
DNA: TGTGCCAGCAGCGTAGAGGTCCTGGGACTAGGAAACACCGGGGAGCTGTTTTTT
V: TRBV9
size: .
J: TRBJ2-2
length: 18
D: TRBD2

CDR3: CSVEQASSYEQYF
DNA: TGCAGCGTTGAACAGGCGAGCTCCTACGAGCAGTACTTC
V: TRBV29-1
size: .
J: TRBJ2-7
length: 13
D: .

CDR3: CASSTDTSSTDTQYF
DNA: TGTGCCAGCAGTACGGACACTTCTAGCACAGATACGCAGTATTTT
V: TRBV27
size: .
J: TRBJ2-3
length: 15
D: .

CDR3: CASRLQGTNTGELFF
DNA: TGTGCCAGCAGACTACAGGGCACGAACACCGGGGAGCTGTTTTTT
V: TRBV7-9
size: .
J: TRBJ2-2
length: 15
D: .

CDR3: CASSLPLLNTEAFF
DNA: TGTGCCAGCAGTTTACCACTTCTTAACACTGAAGCTTTCTTT
V: TRBV28
size: .
J: TRBJ1-1
length: 14
D: .

CDR3: CAWSWGGNQPQHF
DNA: TGTGCCTGGAGTTGGGGGGGCAATCAGCCCCAGCATTTT
V: TRBV30
size: once
J: TRBJ1-5
length: 13
D: .